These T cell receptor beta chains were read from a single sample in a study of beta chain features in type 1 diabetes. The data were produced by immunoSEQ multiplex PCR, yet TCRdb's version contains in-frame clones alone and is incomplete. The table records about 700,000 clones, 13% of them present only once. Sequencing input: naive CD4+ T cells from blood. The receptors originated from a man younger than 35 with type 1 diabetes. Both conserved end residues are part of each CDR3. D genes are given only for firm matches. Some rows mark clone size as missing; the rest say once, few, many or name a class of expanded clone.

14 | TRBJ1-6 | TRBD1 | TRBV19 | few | TGTGCCAGTAGTATGGAGACAGGGGACTCACCCCTCCACTTT | CASSMETGDSPLHF
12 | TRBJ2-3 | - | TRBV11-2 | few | TGTGCCAGCAGCTTAATCACAGATACGCAGTATTTT | CASSLITDTQYF
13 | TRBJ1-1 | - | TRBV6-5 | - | TGTGCCAGCACTAACCCGGGGGTCACTGAAGCTTTCTTT | CASTNPGVTEAFF
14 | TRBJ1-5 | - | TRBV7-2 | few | TGTGCCAGCAGCTTAAGAGTAGGCAATCAGCCCCAGCATTTT | CASSLRVGNQPQHF
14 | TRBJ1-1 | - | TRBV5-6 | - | TGTGCCAGCAGCTTGGAACAGGGTAACACTGAAGCTTTCTTT | CASSLEQGNTEAFF
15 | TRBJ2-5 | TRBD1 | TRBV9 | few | TGTGCCAGCAGCCCGAGCCCTACAGGGGCAGAGACCCAGTACTTC | CASSPSPTGAETQYF
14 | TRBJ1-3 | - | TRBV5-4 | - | TGTGCCAGCAGCCAACCCGGGACTGGAAACACCATATATTTT | CASSQPGTGNTIYF
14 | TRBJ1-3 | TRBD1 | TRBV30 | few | TGTGCCTGGAGTCCAGGGGGCTTTGGAAACACCATATATTTT | CAWSPGGFGNTIYF
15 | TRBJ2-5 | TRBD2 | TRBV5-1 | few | TGCGCCAGCAGCTTGGCTAGCGGGGGGGCAGAGACCCAGTACTTC | CASSLASGGAETQYF
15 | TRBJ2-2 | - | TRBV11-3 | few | TGTGCCAGCAGCCCGACACCCGCGAACACCGGGGAGCTGTTTTTT | CASSPTPANTGELFF
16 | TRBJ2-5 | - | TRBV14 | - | TGTGCCAGCAGCCAAGGGACGTCAACCCTGGGAGAGACCCAGTACTTC | CASSQGTSTLGETQYF
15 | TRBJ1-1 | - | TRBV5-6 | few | TGTGCCAGCAGCCCAGGACAGACAATGAACACTGAAGCTTTCTTT | CASSPGQTMNTEAFF
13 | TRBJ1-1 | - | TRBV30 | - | TGTGCCTGGAGTTCCGGGGCCGACTTAGAAGCTTTCTTT | CAWSSGADLEAFF
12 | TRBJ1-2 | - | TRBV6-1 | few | TGTGCCAGCCTCGCGGCGGGCTATGGCTACACCTTC | CASLAAGYGYTF
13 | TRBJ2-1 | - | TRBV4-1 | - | TGCGCCAGCAGCCAAGGGGGTTTCAATGAGCAGTTCTTC | CASSQGGFNEQFF
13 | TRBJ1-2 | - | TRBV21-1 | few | TGTGCCAGCAGCCTAAGGACAGAGGAAGGCTACACCTTC | CASSLRTEEGYTF
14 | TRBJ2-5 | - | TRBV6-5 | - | TGTGCCAGCAGCCTCGGGGCCGGGGAAGAGACCCAGTACTTC | CASSLGAGEETQYF
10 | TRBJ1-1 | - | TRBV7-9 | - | TGTGCCAGCAGCTTATCGGAAGCTTTCTTT | CASSLSEAFF
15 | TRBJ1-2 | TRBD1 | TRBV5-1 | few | TGCGCCAGCAGCCCCGAGGGGGCCTACAACTATGGCTACACCTTC | CASSPEGAYNYGYTF
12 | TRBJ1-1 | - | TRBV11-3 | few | TGTGCCAGCAGCCAAGACCCGGGAGTAGCTTTCTTT | CASSQDPGVAFF
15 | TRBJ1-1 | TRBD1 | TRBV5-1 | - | TGCGCCAGCAGCTTCGGCCAGGGGGTTTTCGCTGAAGCTTTCTTT | CASSFGQGVFAEAFF
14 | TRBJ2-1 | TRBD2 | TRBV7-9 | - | TGTGCCAGCTTCATAGCGGGACCCGGTGATGAGCAGTTCTTC | CASFIAGPGDEQFF
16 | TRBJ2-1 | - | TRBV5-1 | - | TGCGCCAGCGCCCATGGCGAACCGCTGGACAACAATGAGCAGTTCTTC | CASAHGEPLDNNEQFF
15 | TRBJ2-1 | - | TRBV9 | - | TGTGCCAGCAGCGTAGACTTGGGTTCCTACAATGAGCAGTTCTTC | CASSVDLGSYNEQFF
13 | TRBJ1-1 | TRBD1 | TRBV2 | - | TGTGCCAGCGGGTGGGACAGCCTGCTTGAAGCTTTCTTT | CASGWDSLLEAFF
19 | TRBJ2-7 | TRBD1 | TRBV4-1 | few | TGCGCCAGCAGCCCCGTGAGCCGACGCAACGGACAGGCTTGGTACGAGCAGTACTTC | CASSPVSRRNGQAWYEQYF
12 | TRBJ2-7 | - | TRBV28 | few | TGTGCCAGCAGTCCCCCCAGATACGAGCAGTACTTC | CASSPPRYEQYF
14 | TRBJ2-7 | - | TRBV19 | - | TGTGCCAGTAGTCCGACAGGACCTAGCGACGAGCAGTACTTC | CASSPTGPSDEQYF
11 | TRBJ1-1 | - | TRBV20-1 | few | TGCAGTGCCGGACAGAGCACTGAAGCTTTCTTT | CSAGQSTEAFF
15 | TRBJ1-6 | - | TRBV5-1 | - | TGCGCCAGCAGCTTGGATGCGACACCGGGTTCACCCCTCCACTTT | CASSLDATPGSPLHF
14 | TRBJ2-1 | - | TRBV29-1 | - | TGCAGCGTGGAGCGTCTCCTTCTGGGGGATGAGCAGTTCTTC | CSVERLLLGDEQFF
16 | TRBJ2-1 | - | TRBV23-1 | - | TGCGCCAGCAGTCAATCAGGTCAGGGGGAGGGTAATGAGCAGTTCTTC | CASSQSGQGEGNEQFF
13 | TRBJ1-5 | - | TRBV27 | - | TGTGCCAGCAGTTTTATGAGCAATCAGCCCCAGCATTTT | CASSFMSNQPQHF
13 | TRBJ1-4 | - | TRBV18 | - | TGTGCCAGCGGGGGGCAAACTAATGAAAAACTGTTTTTT | CASGGQTNEKLFF
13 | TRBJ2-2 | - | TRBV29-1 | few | TGCAGCGTTGGCGGGGGCGGTACCGGGGAGCTGTTTTTT | CSVGGGGTGELFF
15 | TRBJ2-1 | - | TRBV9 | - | TGTGCCAGCAGCGTAGCCCCGGCTAGGTACAATGAGCAGTTCTTC | CASSVAPARYNEQFF
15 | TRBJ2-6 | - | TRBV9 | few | TGTGCCAGCAGCGTAGACAGTACCGGGGCCAACGTCCTGACTTTC | CASSVDSTGANVLTF
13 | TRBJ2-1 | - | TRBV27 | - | TGTGCCAGCAGTTCCCTCGGAGGTTATGAGCAGTTCTTC | CASSSLGGYEQFF
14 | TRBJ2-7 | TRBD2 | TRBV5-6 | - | TGTGCCAGCAGCTCTACTAGCGGGGTCTACGAGCAGTACTTC | CASSSTSGVYEQYF
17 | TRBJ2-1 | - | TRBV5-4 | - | TGTGCCAGCAGCTTGGACGCTCAGCCGCCCACCTACAATGAGCAGTTCTTC | CASSLDAQPPTYNEQFF
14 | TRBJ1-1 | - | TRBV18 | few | TGTGCCAGCTCACCCTCCGAATGGGGCCACGGGGCTTTCTTT | CASSPSEWGHGAFF
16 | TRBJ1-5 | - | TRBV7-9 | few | TGTGCCAGCAGCTTAGTCGTAGGGGTGGGCAATCAGCCCCAGCATTTT | CASSLVVGVGNQPQHF
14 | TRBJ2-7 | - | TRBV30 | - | TGTGCCTGGAGTGGCGGGGGCCTCTCCTACGAGCAGTACTTC | CAWSGGGLSYEQYF
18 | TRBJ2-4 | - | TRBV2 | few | TGTGCCAGCAAGTCCGACAGCGGGCCTATGGGGCTCTCAAACATTCAGTACTTC | CASKSDSGPMGLSNIQYF
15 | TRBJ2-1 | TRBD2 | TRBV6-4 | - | TGTGCCAGCAGCCCCCTTCCCGGGACTACTGGTGAGCAGTTCTTC | CASSPLPGTTGEQFF
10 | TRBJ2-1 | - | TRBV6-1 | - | TGTGCCAGTGGTTACAATGAGCAGTTCTTC | CASGYNEQFF
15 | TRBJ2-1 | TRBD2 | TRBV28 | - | TGTGCCAGCAGGTCATTAGCGGGGGGCCCCAATGAGCAGTTCTTC | CASRSLAGGPNEQFF